Each of the 28 T cell receptor beta chains below was sequenced from the same sample in a study of T-cell memory formation after mild COVID-19. From the 5' RACE reads, TCRdb called clonotypes with MiXCR, one entry per CDR3 protein. The profile shows about 180,000 distinct CDR3 sequences, around 15% of them singletons. Material: PBMCs or a T cell subset sorted from them (not recorded which). Receptor source: an adult woman who had mild COVID-19 (a few samples of this study predate the infection). Cell type and time point are not known.

The chain has TRBV6-6 and TRBJ2-7; D not certain. V was shortened by 1 base and J by 6 bases, with 16 bases between the two germline ends. This CDR3 contains 15 residues. The germline gives CDR1 MNHNY, CDR2 SVGAGI (reference sequence). The CDR3 nucleotides are TGTGCCAGCAGTTACTTTGAAAGTGAAGGTGGCGAGCAGTACTTC. This gives the protein CASSYFESEGGEQYF.

The rearrangement links TRBV6-5 to TRBJ1-5, with 7 bases aligning to TRBD1. Germline V gene lookup returns CDR1 MNHEY and CDR2 SVGAGI. The junction had 6 bases not matched to a gene; V was cut back by 6 bases and J by 4 bases. The CDR3 runs 14 residues. CDR3 loop: CASRQGQRNQPQHF. The CDR3 DNA reads TGTGCCAGCAGACAGGGACAGCGGAATCAGCCCCAGCATTTT.

This clonotype was seen more than once but under ten times. The V and J genes are TRBV4-1 and TRBJ2-5; 7 nucleotides line up with TRBD2. Germline-derived CDR1 and CDR2 are MGHRA and YSYEKL. After removal of 2 bases from V and 2 bases from J, the junction contained 5 bases not matched to a gene. The CDR3 totals 15 residues. CDR3 protein: CASSQKSGTQETQYF. For the CDR3, the DNA is TGCGCCAGCAGCCAAAAGAGCGGGACGCAAGAGACCCAGTACTTC.

The table lists this clonotype with a few counts. The genes are TRBV24-1 and TRBJ2-5, with D uncertain. The CDR3 loop spans 12 amino acids. The germline V and J ends were trimmed by 2 bases and 7 bases, with 7 bases remaining between them. CDR1 is KGHDR and CDR2 is SFDVKD in the germline V gene. The CDR3 protein is CATSDSLGTQYF. CDR3 nucleotide sequence: TGTGCCACCAGTGATTCCCTAGGGACCCAGTACTTC.

The chain joins TRBV2 to TRBJ2-3; 8 nucleotides match TRBD2. CDR1 is SNHLY, CDR2 FYNNEI, per germline. Trimming removed 6 bases from V and 7 bases from J; junction bases left unmatched: 15. This CDR3 is built from 16 residues. The CDR3 bases are TGTGCCAGCAGCCGCCTGGGACGGGGGGGGTTATATACGCAGTATTTT. This translates into CASSRLGRGGLYTQYF.

The V call is TRBV9, the J call TRBJ1-6; maybe TRBD1 (5 bases). This CDR3 spans 15 amino acids. Germline CDR1 reads SGDLS; CDR2 reads YYNGEE. Trimming took 5 bases from V and 3 from J, leaving 12 bases between them. The CDR3 spells CASSTGDGYNSPLHF. CDR3 coding DNA: TGTGCCAGCAGTACTGGGGACGGCTATAATTCACCCCTCCACTTT.

This clonotype was observed a handful of times. V gene TRBV20-1 combines with J gene TRBJ1-1, with D hard to call. CDR3 length: 11 amino acids. V shed 6 bases and J shed 10 bases, with 15 bases lying between them. The germline V gene encodes CDR1 DFQATT and CDR2 SNEGSKA (reference sequence). The DNA of the CDR3 is TGCAGTGCAAGCTCCCGGGGAGCAGCTTTCTTT. As protein: CSASSRGAAFF.

The rearrangement links TRBV6-2 or TRBV6-3 to TRBJ2-7; 11 bases line up with TRBD2. There are 17 residues in the CDR3. V was pared by 4 bases and J by 0 bases, with 8 bases of the junction left unmatched. Looked up from germline, CDR1 is MNHEY and CDR2 is SVGEGT. The CDR3 DNA reads as TGTGCCAGCAGTTCCCTCACCGGGACTAGCGGCTCCTACGAGCAGTACTTC. Amino acid sequence: CASSSLTGTSGSYEQYF.

This clonotype was observed a few times. This sequence joins TRBV5-1 and TRBJ2-7; 8 bases map to TRBD1. With V trimmed by 3 bases and J by 2 bases, 4 bases remained unmatched. The CDR3 sequence is 14 residues long. Germline V CDR1 and CDR2: SGHRS, YFSETQ. The CDR3 loop is CASSWRTGPYEQYF. The CDR3 nucleotides read TGCGCCAGCAGCTGGCGGACAGGGCCCTACGAGCAGTACTTC. Filled out from reference TRBV5-1 and TRBJ2-7, the complete variable domain reads KAGVTQTPRYLIKTRGQQVTLSCSPISGHRSVSWYQQTPGQGLQFLFEYFSETQRNKGNFPGRFSGRQFSNSRSEMNVSTLELGDSALYLCASSWRTGPYEQYFGPGTRLTVT.

The chain joins TRBV25-1 to TRBJ2-7; 7 bases align to TRBD2. Trimming at V came to 7 bases and at J to 0 bases, leaving 6 bases not matched to a gene. Germline CDR1 and CDR2: MGHDK and SYGVNS. CDR3 length equals 14 residues. The chain's CDR3 is CASTRGGSSYEQYF. CDR3 sequence (DNA): TGTGCCAGCACCCGGGGAGGGAGCTCCTACGAGCAGTACTTC.

The V call is TRBV20-1, the J call TRBJ1-5, with a tentative D call TRBD1 (6 bases). CDR3 length: 18 amino acids. Between the trimmed V and J ends, which lost 6 bases and 0 bases, there was a span of 24 bases. Germline V gene data show CDR1 as DFQATT and CDR2 as SNEGSKA (reference sequence). The DNA of the CDR3 is TGCAGTGCCCTATACAGGGTTCGCCGCGCCAATAGCAATCAGCCCCAGCATTTT. Translation gives CSALYRVRRANSNQPQHF.

This clonotype was seen many times. The V gene is TRBV7-3, the J gene TRBJ2-3; no definite D call. V lost 5 bases, J lost 2 bases, and 8 bases lay in between. CDR3 length: 13 amino acids. Looked up from germline, CDR1 is SGHTA and CDR2 is FQGTGA. The CDR3 DNA reads as TGTGCCAGCAGCGCCATGGCCACAGATACGCAGTATTTT. Residues: CASSAMATDTQYF.

This clonotype was seen a few times. The gene calls are TRBV6-2 or TRBV6-3 and TRBJ1-1; D is undetermined. V gave up 6 bases and J gave up 0 bases, with 11 bases separating them. Germline V gene sequence: CDR1 MNHEY, CDR2 SVGEGT. This CDR3 spans 14 amino acids. CDR3 DNA sequence: TGTGCCAGCAGCTCGGGAGGTTTGAACACTGAAGCTTTCTTT. It specifies CASSSGGLNTEAFF.

This clonotype was observed a handful of times. This chain connects TRBV5-6 to TRBJ2-7; 9 bases align to TRBD1. The junction had 13 bases not matched to a gene; V was cut back by 4 bases and J by 5 bases. In germline, CDR1 is SGHDT, CDR2 YYEEEE. The length of the CDR3 is 16 residues. The CDR3 spells CASSQPSGQGKHEQYF. The CDR3, as DNA: TGTGCCAGCAGCCAACCTTCCGGACAGGGGAAACACGAGCAGTACTTC.

The V call is TRBV27, the J call TRBJ1-2; D is uncertain. V was trimmed by 1 base and J by 6 bases, leaving 9 bases between them. CDR3 size: 13 residues. Germline values: CDR1 MNHEY, CDR2 SMNVEV (reference sequence). The CDR3 DNA sequence: TGTGCCAGCAGTTTATTGGGAAAACATGGCTACACCTTC. Protein sequence: CASSLLGKHGYTF.

This clonotype showed up just a few times. V and J are TRBV7-3 and TRBJ2-1; D unclear. Germline CDR1 and CDR2: SGHTA and FQGTGA. CDR3 size: 12 residues. Trimming took off 4 bases at V and 7 bases at J, with 8 bases between the two ends. This chain's CDR3 is CASSSPGNEQFF. The CDR3 coding sequence is TGTGCCAGCAGCTCCCCCGGGAATGAGCAGTTCTTC.

This clonotype has a handful of counts. The chain links TRBV7-2 to TRBJ1-2; TRBD1 aligns across 9 bases. Germline V lookup: CDR1 SGHTA, CDR2 FQGNSA. Trimming at V came to 1 base and at J to 3 bases, leaving 3 bases not matched to a gene. The CDR3 sequence is 15 residues long. The CDR3 loop is CASSLVRTGDYGYTF. CDR3 DNA: TGTGCCAGCAGCTTAGTCCGGACAGGGGACTATGGCTACACCTTC.

This clonotype has only a few counts. This chain connects TRBV19 to TRBJ2-3; tentative D call: TRBD1 (6 bases). The V and J ends lost 8 bases and 6 bases respectively, with 21 bases between them. Germline CDR1 is LNHDA and CDR2 is SQIVND (reference sequence). This CDR3 region has 15 residues. In DNA form, the CDR3 reads TGTGCCAGTGCTGAACAGGGAAAGCACATCGATACGCAGTATTTT. Protein: CASAEQGKHIDTQYF. Combining the CDR3 with reference TRBV19 and TRBJ2-3 gives the whole variable domain DGGITQSPKYLFRKEGQNVTLSCEQNLNHDAMYWYRQDPGQGLRLIYYSQIVNDFQKGDIAEGYSVSREKKESFPLTVTSAQKNPTAFYLCASAEQGKHIDTQYFGPGTRLTVL.

This clonotype was counted a few times. J is TRBJ1-1 and V is TRBV29-1; D is undetermined. The germline V gene encodes CDR1 SQVTM and CDR2 ANQGSEA. The V end lost 7 bases, the J end lost 7 bases, and 10 bases lay between the germline ends. The CDR3 totals 10 residues. CDR3 protein: CSAQDVEAFF. DNA for the CDR3: TGCAGCGCTCAGGATGTTGAAGCTTTCTTT.

The table lists this clonotype with a few counts. The chain links TRBV3-1 to TRBJ1-3; a weak D match, TRBD1 (5 bases). Germline CDR1 is LGHDT and CDR2 is YNNKEL (reference sequence). CDR3 length equals 15 residues. Between the trimmed V and J ends, which lost 5 bases and 6 bases, there was a span of 17 bases. CDR3 protein: CASSSIPGGLNTIYF. As DNA, the CDR3 is TGTGCCAGCAGCTCCATCCCTGGGGGTTTAAACACCATATATTTT. The full variable domain, with the rest looked up from reference TRBV3-1 and TRBJ1-3, is DTAVSQTPKYLVTQMGNDKSIKCEQNLGHDTMYWYKQDSKKFLKIMFSYNNKELIINETVPNRFSPKSPDKAHLNLHINSLELGDSAVYFCASSSIPGGLNTIYFGEGSWLTVV.

The genes are TRBV9 and TRBJ1-6; tentatively, D is TRBD1 (5 bases). This CDR3 contains 13 residues. Germline CDR1 is SGDLS and CDR2 is YYNGEE. V was trimmed by 0 bases and J by 14 bases, leaving 12 bases between them. The CDR3 DNA is TGTGCCAGCAGCGTAGATGCGGGGGAGTCCCTCCACTTT. This gives the protein CASSVDAGESLHF.

The rearrangement links TRBV18 to TRBJ2-3; 7 bases are shared with TRBD2. J gave up 0 bases and V 6 bases, and 9 bases lay outside the gene matches. The CDR3 totals 16 residues. Germline lookup yields CDR1 KGHSH and CDR2 LQKENI. The CDR3 DNA sequence: TGTGCCAGCTCCCCGGAGGGAGGGACTAGCACAGATACGCAGTATTTT. Translating gives CASSPEGGTSTDTQYF.

This clonotype was counted between two and nine times. The chain links TRBV12-3 or TRBV12-4 to TRBJ1-4, with D uncertain. The CDR3 contains 13 residues. Trimming removed 1 base at V and 10 bases at J, with 10 bases between. CDR3 nucleotide sequence: TGTGCCAGCAGTTTAGGGCGGGATGGAAAACTGTTTTTT. Residues: CASSLGRDGKLFF.

This clonotype was recorded a few times. The gene calls are TRBV5-1 and TRBJ2-5, with D possibly TRBD1 on 7 matching bases. CDR1 is SGHRS, CDR2 YFSETQ, per germline. Between the trimmed V and J ends, which lost 5 bases and 3 bases, there was a span of 17 bases. The CDR3 consists of 15 residues. As DNA, the CDR3 is TGCGCCAGCAGAATAGGAGGGGGCGCCGAAGAGACCCAGTACTTC. Protein sequence: CASRIGGGAEETQYF.

This clonotype was counted between two and nine times. The chain carries TRBV7-9 and TRBJ2-2; D possibly corresponds to TRBD2 (6 bases). The CDR3 sequence is 16 residues long. Germline CDR1 is SEHNR and CDR2 is FQNEAQ (reference sequence). V was trimmed by 5 bases and J by 1 base, leaving 14 bases between them. The CDR3 bases are TGTGCCAGCAGCCGGGGCGGGACGTTGAACACCGGGGAGCTGTTTTTT. Its protein is CASSRGGTLNTGELFF.

This clonotype showed up just a few times. V and J are TRBV7-9 and TRBJ2-1, with 9 bases identical to TRBD1. The ends lost 10 bases at V and 1 base at J; junction bases unmatched: 8. The CDR3 length is 15 residues. Looked up from germline, CDR1 is SEHNR and CDR2 is FQNEAQ (reference sequence). CDR3 region: CATTRDRVSYNEQFF. CDR3 in DNA: TGTGCCACTACCAGGGACAGGGTTTCCTACAATGAGCAGTTCTTC.

The J gene is TRBJ2-3, the V gene TRBV10-3; the match to TRBD2 covers 14 bases. This CDR3 is built from 17 residues. The V gene end was trimmed by 0 bases and the J gene end by 4 bases; junction bases not matched to a gene: 3. Germline lookup yields CDR1 ENHRY and CDR2 SYGVKD. CDR3 sequence: CAISESGLAGGADTQYF. In DNA, the CDR3 is TGTGCCATCAGTGAGTCCGGACTAGCGGGGGGAGCAGATACGCAGTATTTT.

The chain employs TRBV12-3 or TRBV12-4 and TRBJ2-3; 10 bases align to TRBD2. This CDR3 is built from 16 residues. J was trimmed by 0 bases and V by 5 bases; bases with no gene match: 5. The CDR3 is CASSDLAGESTDTQYF. Here the CDR3 DNA reads TGTGCCAGCAGTGATCTAGCGGGAGAAAGCACAGATACGCAGTATTTT.